This paragraph covers one TCR beta chain sequence. Its antigen remains unknown. These data are taken from a study of T cells expressing NK-cell markers. Study information: The TCR beta repertoires originated in sorted CD3+CD56+NKG2C+, CD3+CD56+NKG2C- and CD3+CD56-NKG2C+ T cells. HCMV seropositivity characterized most of the eight sequenced donors, and seronegativity one. Study findings and constraints: 1.0-7.0% of CD8+ T cells in about 6 donors belonged to dominant NKG2C+ clonotypes.

The authors generated TCR beta cDNA through 5'RACE template switching with UMIs. No DNA is given; TCRdb re-called the 5' RACE reads and lists each CDR3 protein once. The sample is made up of about 460,000 distinct CDR3 sequences, and the top ten hold 1.4% to 1.5% of it. The source is a woman aged 50 to 60 in good health. Specimen: blood T cells: a sorted CD56 or NKG2C T cell subset, CD4+ or CD8+ T cells, or bulk PBMC T cells (not recorded which).

CDR3 loop: CASSLARVAGELFF. This sequence joins TRBV7-8 and TRBJ2-2. Germline assignment: CDR1 SGHVS and CDR2 FQNEAQ. This CDR3 has 14 residues.